This record looks at one T cell receptor beta chain sequence and its context. Taking its sample share into account, this clone is medium-sized (0.01 to 0.1%). Its antigen is currently not known. No per-base quality is available; no much larger clone lies one base away. No patient had received any treatment before thyroid surgery. Using T-cell receptor beta sequencing, the researchers looked back retrospectively at clinical samples from patients, gathered between about 2012 and 2019. The library was obtained by PCR. Sequencer: Illumina HiSeq 4000. High-throughput sequencing was used to profile the TCR beta-chain CDR3 region of each patient. Per the source publication's procedure: The researchers built a classifier to tell apart papillary thyroid cancer patients with distant metastasis, based on CDR3 differences among clinicopathological groups. The Shannon index was used to assess repertoire diversity, and the Morisita-Horn index was used to assess tumor-blood repertoire similarity. TCRdb ran its own pipeline on the public reads, namely fastp trimming at Q25 and MiXCR clone calling, and kept in-frame beta chains. Clone size and V and J calls follow TCRdb, not the original study. The sample includes about 24,000 clones, with approximately 19% observed a single time. About 4.2% of the sample is in the top ten clones.

This sample was taken from a study of metastatic and nonmetastatic thyroid tumors (dated by TCRdb to about 2020). In terms of the full investigation: Repertoires from peripheral blood and from tumor or nodule tissue samples of malignant and benign thyroid patients were compared.

From V the trimming removes 3 bases and from J it removes 5 bases, while the gene matches leave 6 bases of the junction unaccounted for. Reading from cysteine to phenylalanine, the CDR3 counts 14 amino acids. Just the 42-base CDR3 DNA is kept, in frame starting at base 1. Broader findings and caveats from the paper: TCR beta diversity was reported as significantly higher in malignant tumors than in benign nodules, in both blood and tumor samples.

Sequencing used blood. The sequence came from a male donor with papillary thyroid cancer or a benign thyroid nodule (not recorded which). Some clones in this sample may be carry-over from other donors' samples. The rearranged chain carries TRBV12-3 or TRBV12-4 and TRBJ1-1; the junction holds 7 bases that match TRBD1. CDR3 protein: CASSLDQGVTEAFF. The sequence in DNA is TGTGCCAGCAGTTTGGACCAGGGGGTTACTGAAGCTTTCTTT.